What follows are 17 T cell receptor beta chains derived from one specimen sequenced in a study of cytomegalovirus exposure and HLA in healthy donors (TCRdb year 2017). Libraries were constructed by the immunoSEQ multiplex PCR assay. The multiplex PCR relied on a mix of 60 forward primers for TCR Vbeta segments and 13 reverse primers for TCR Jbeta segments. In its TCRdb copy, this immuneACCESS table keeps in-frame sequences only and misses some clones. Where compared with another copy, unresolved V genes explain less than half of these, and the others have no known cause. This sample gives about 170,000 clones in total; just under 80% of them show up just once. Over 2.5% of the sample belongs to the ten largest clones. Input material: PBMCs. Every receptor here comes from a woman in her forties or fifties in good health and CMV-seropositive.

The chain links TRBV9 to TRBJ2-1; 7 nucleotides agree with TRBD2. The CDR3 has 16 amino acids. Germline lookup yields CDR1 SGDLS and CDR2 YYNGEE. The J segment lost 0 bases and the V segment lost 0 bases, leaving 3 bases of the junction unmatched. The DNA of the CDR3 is TGTGCCAGCAGCGTAGTCGCGGGAGACTCCTACAATGAGCAGTTCTTC. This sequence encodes CASSVVAGDSYNEQFF. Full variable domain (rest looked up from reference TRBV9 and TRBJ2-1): DSGVTQTPKHLITATGQRVTLRCSPRSGDLSVYWYQQSLDQGLQFLIQYYNGEERAKGNILERFSAQQFPDLHSELNLSSLELGDSALYFCASSVVAGDSYNEQFFGPGTRLTVL.

Here the CDR3 reads CASSPVGGVGSPLHF. In DNA form, the CDR3 reads TGTGCCAGCTCACCAGTCGGAGGGGTGGGTTCACCCCTCCACTTT. The V call is TRBV18, the J call TRBJ1-6; D might be TRBD1 (5 bases). This CDR3 comprises 15 residues. CDR1 is KGHSH and CDR2 is LQKENI in the germline V gene. V was trimmed by 2 bases and J by 9 bases, leaving 14 bases between them.

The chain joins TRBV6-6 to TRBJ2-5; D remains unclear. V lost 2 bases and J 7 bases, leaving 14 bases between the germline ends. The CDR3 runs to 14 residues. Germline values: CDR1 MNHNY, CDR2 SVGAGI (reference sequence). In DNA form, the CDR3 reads TGTGCCAGCAGTTACCCGTCAGCAAGAGGGACCCAGTACTTC. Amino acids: CASSYPSARGTQYF.

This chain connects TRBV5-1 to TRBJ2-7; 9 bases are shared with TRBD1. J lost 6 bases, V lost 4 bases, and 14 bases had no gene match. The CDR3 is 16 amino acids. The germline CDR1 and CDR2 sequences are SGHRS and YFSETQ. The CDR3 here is CASSPSPGQGRSEQYF. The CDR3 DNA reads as TGCGCCAGCAGCCCCAGCCCGGGACAGGGACGTAGCGAGCAGTACTTC.

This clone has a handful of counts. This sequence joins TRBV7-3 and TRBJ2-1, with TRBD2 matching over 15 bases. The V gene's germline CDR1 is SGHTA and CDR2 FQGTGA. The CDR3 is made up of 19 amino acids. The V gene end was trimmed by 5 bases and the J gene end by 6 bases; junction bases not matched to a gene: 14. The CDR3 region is CASSPYGTSGRRRGNEQFF. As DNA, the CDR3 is TGTGCCAGCAGCCCATACGGGACTAGCGGGAGGCGTCGGGGCAATGAGCAGTTCTTC.

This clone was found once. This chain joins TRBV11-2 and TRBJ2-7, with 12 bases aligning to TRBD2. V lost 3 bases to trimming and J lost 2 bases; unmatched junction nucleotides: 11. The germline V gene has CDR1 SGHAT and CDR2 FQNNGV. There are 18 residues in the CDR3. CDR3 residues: CASSFHRTSGAETYEQYF. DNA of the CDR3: TGTGCCAGCAGCTTCCACCGGACTAGCGGGGCGGAAACCTACGAGCAGTACTTC.

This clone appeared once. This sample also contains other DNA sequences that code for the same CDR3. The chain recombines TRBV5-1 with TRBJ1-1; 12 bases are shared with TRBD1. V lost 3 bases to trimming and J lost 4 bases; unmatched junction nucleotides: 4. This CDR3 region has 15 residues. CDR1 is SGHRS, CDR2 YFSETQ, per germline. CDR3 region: CASSSGQGASTEAFF. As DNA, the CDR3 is TGCGCCAGCAGCTCGGGACAGGGGGCCAGCACTGAAGCTTTCTTT. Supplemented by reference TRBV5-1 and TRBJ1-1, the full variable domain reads KAGVTQTPRYLIKTRGQQVTLSCSPISGHRSVSWYQQTPGQGLQFLFEYFSETQRNKGNFPGRFSGRQFSNSRSEMNVSTLELGDSALYLCASSSGQGASTEAFFGQGTRLTVV.

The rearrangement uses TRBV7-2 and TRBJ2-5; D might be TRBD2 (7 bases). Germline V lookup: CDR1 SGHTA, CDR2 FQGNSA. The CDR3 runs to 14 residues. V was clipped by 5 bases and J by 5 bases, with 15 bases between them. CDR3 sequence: CASSRTGGQETQYF. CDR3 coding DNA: TGTGCCAGCAGCCGGACCGGGGGGCAGGAGACCCAGTACTTC.

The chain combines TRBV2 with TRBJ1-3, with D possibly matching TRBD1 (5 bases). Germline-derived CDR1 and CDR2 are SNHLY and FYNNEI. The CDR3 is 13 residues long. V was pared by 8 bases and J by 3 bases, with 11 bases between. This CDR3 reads CASSGRNGNTIYF. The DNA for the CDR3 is TGTGCCAGCTCAGGGCGGAATGGAAACACCATATATTTT.

CDR3 in DNA: TGTGCCAGCAGCCGGACTAGCGTCAACTCCTACGAGCAGTACTTC. As protein: CASSRTSVNSYEQYF. The rearrangement joins TRBV7-2 to TRBJ2-5; 9 bases match TRBD2. The DNA matches TRBJ2-7 better at its end, which makes the J call doubtful. Germline V gene lookup returns CDR1 SGHTA and CDR2 FQGNSA. The CDR3 is 15 amino acids.

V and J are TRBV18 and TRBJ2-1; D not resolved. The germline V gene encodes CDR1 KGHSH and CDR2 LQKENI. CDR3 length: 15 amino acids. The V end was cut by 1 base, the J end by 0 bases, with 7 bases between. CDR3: CASSPRGSSYNEQFF. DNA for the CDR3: TGTGCCAGCTCACCACGAGGTAGCTCCTACAATGAGCAGTTCTTC.

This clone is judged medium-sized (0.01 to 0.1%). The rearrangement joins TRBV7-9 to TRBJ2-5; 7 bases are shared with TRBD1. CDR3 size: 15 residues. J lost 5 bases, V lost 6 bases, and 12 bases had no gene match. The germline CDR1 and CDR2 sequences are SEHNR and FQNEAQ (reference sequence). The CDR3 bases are TGTGCCAGCAGTCCTGAGAGGGGGCGCAGGGAGACCCAGTACTTC. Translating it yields CASSPERGRRETQYF.

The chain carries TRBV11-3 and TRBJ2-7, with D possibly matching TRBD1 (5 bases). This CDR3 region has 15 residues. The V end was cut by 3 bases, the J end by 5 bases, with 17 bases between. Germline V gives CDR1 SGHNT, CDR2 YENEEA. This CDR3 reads CASSFSTVRVDEQYF. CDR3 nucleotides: TGTGCCAGCAGCTTCTCCACTGTCAGGGTGGACGAGCAGTACTTC.

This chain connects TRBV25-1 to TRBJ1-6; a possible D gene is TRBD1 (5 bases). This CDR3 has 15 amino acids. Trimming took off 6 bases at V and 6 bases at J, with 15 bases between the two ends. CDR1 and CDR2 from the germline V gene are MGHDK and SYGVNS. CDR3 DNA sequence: TGTGCCAGCAGAGACTCTTGGGGCGGTAATTCACCCCTCCACTTT. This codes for CASRDSWGGNSPLHF.

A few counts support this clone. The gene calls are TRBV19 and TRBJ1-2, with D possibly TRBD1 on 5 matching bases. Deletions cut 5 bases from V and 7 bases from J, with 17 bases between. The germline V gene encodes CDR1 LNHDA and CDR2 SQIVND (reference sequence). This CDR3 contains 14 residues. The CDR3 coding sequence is TGTGCCAGTAGTGCCAACACAGGAGCCGGTGGCTACACCTTC. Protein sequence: CASSANTGAGGYTF.

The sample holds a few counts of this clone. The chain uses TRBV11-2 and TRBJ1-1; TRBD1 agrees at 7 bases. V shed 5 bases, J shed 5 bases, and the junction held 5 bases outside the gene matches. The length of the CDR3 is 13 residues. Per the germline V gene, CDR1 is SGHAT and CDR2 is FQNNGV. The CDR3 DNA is TGTGCCAGCAGCGCGGACAGGTTGACTGAAGCTTTCTTT. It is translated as CASSADRLTEAFF. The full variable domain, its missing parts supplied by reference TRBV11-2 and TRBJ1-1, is EAGVAQSPRYKIIEKRQSVAFWCNPISGHATLYWYQQILGQGPKLLIQFQNNGVVDDSQLPKDRFSAERLKGVDSTLKIQPAKLEDSAVYLCASSADRLTEAFFGQGTRLTVV.

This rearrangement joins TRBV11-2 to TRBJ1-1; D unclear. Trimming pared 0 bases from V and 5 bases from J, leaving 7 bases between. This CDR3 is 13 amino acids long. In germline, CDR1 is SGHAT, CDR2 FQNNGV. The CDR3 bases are TGTGCCAGCAGCTTAGAGTTGAGGACTGAAGCTTTCTTT. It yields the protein CASSLELRTEAFF.